This T cell receptor (beta chain) was captured in a study of blood T cell repertoires in COVID-19. In the study overall: Samples representing acute and convalescent COVID-19 were sourced from the United States, Italy and Spain.

The repertoire was sequenced with immunoSEQ multiplex PCR; TCRdb's copy has only in-frame clones and lacks some. The sample contains approximately 60,000 clones, 65% to 85% of which appear only once. The CDR3 covers 15 residues. Trimming cost V 4 bases and J 6 bases; bases outside gene matches: 6. Germline V gives CDR1 LGHDT, CDR2 YNNKEL (reference sequence). The sequence derives from a woman of 80 years or more with active or convalescent COVID-19. Material: peripheral blood. The chain joins TRBV3-1 (or the pseudogene TRBV3-2) to TRBJ2-1; 10 bases match TRBD1. The CDR3 is CASSLGTGATNEQFF. The CDR3 nucleotides are TGTGCCAGCAGCCTCGGGACAGGGGCTACCAATGAGCAGTTCTTC.